The 9 T cell receptor beta chains listed next were all sequenced from one sample in a study of somatic mutations in cytotoxic T cells in rheumatoid arthritis. Produced via immunoSEQ multiplex PCR; TCRdb's table is partial and in-frame only. The sample has about 10,000 clones; 70% to 90% are singletons. Material: CD4+ T cells sorted from blood. These receptor sequences come from a woman aged 18-29 years with rheumatoid arthritis.

CDR3 nucleotides: TGTGCCAGCAGCCAAGCAGGACAGTTAAAATACGAGCAGTACTTC. Translation gives CASSQAGQLKYEQYF. The genes are TRBV4-2 and TRBJ2-7; perhaps TRBD1 as D (6 bases). Trimming removed 1 base from V and 4 bases from J, with 14 bases in between. CDR1 and CDR2 from the germline V gene are LGHNA and YNFKEQ. This CDR3 comprises 15 residues.

CDR3 sequence (DNA): TGTGCCAGTCTATCCCGGGACAGGGGGGTTCGGTGGTATGGCTACACCTTC. Amino acids: CASLSRDRGVRWYGYTF. The V call is TRBV28, the J call TRBJ1-2, with 11 bases matching TRBD1. J gave up 5 bases and V 9 bases, and 17 bases lay outside the gene matches. This CDR3 has 17 residues. Germline V gene data show CDR1 as MDHEN and CDR2 as SYDVKM.

In DNA, the CDR3 is TGTGCCATCAGCAGGACAGGCTATAACTATGGCTACACCTTC. Encoded protein: CAISRTGYNYGYTF. The chain is built from TRBV10-3 and TRBJ1-2, with TRBD1 matching over 7 bases. The length of the CDR3 is 14 residues. V lost 6 bases, J lost 1 base, and 5 bases stayed unmatched. Germline CDR1 reads ENHRY; CDR2 reads SYGVKD.

The V and J genes are TRBV6-5 and TRBJ2-5; 10 positions match TRBD2. The germline gives CDR1 MNHEY, CDR2 SVGAGI. This CDR3 comprises 14 residues. V shed 5 bases and J 11 bases; nucleotides not matched to a gene: 11. This CDR3 reads CASSPLAGVTEQYF. The DNA of the CDR3 is TGTGCCAGCAGTCCGCTAGCGGGAGTAACTGAGCAGTACTTC.

V gene TRBV7-2 combines with J gene TRBJ2-1; 8 nucleotides line up with TRBD1. Germline loops: CDR1 SGHTA, CDR2 FQGNSA. This CDR3 is built from 15 residues. V dropped 3 bases and J dropped 0; count of bases not matched to a gene: 1. CDR3 sequence (DNA): TGTGCCAGCAGCTTCGACAGGGGCTCCTACAATGAGCAGTTCTTC. This sequence encodes CASSFDRGSYNEQFF.

The chain employs TRBV28 and TRBJ2-5; 11 bases line up with TRBD2. The germline gives CDR1 MDHEN, CDR2 SYDVKM. With V trimmed by 6 bases and J by 9 bases, 15 bases remained unmatched. The CDR3 has 16 amino acids. The CDR3 loop reads CASSDQRTSGPQAQYF. CDR3 DNA sequence: TGTGCCAGCAGCGATCAACGGACTAGCGGGCCCCAGGCCCAGTACTTC.

The CDR3 sequence is CASKASGSYEQYF. The CDR3 DNA follows: TGTGCCAGTAAAGCTAGCGGGTCATACGAGCAGTACTTC. The chain has TRBV19 and TRBJ2-7, with 8 bases lining up with TRBD2. The J segment lost 4 bases and the V segment lost 7 bases, leaving 6 bases of the junction unmatched. Looked up from germline, CDR1 is LNHDA and CDR2 is SQIVND (reference sequence). The CDR3 spans 13 residues.

The chain has TRBV19 and TRBJ1-3; D unresolved. This CDR3 is built from 14 residues. Germline V gene sequence: CDR1 LNHDA, CDR2 SQIVND (reference sequence). V gave up 4 bases and J gave up 0 bases, with 7 bases separating them. The CDR3 sequence is CASSTGNSGNTIYF. The DNA of the CDR3 is TGTGCCAGTAGTACAGGAAACTCTGGAAACACCATATATTTT.

This clone was observed a few times. CDR3 sequence reads: CAWSVGGYGYTF. DNA of the CDR3: TGTGCCTGGAGTGTAGGAGGCTATGGCTACACCTTC. The J gene is TRBJ1-2, the V gene TRBV30; D not certain. Per germline, CDR1 GTSNPN and CDR2 SVGIG (reference sequence). Trimming pared 0 bases from V and 4 bases from J, leaving 6 bases between. CDR3 length: 12 residues.